This TCR beta chain was captured in a study of identical twins. Healthy Caucasian donors formed the entire cohort. Germline CDR1 reads MDHEN; CDR2 reads SYDVKM. The CDR3 totals 13 residues. V gave up 3 bases and J gave up 8 bases, with 13 bases separating them. This clonotype was seen ten or more times. TCRdb ran MiXCR on the 5' RACE reads and lists one entry per CDR3 protein. The sample contains over 550,000 distinct CDR3 sequences, around 7.4% of which appear only once. The data also belong to a second study, concerning yellow fever vaccine responses in identical twins.

This chain links TRBV28 with TRBJ1-2, with D perhaps TRBD1 (5 bases). Sequencing was done on a sample of PBMCs. This TCR came from a woman in her late teens or twenties in good health. This CDR3 reads CASSLGRVGGYTF. DNA of the CDR3: TGTGCCAGCAGTTTGGGGCGGGTTGGAGGCTACACCTTC.